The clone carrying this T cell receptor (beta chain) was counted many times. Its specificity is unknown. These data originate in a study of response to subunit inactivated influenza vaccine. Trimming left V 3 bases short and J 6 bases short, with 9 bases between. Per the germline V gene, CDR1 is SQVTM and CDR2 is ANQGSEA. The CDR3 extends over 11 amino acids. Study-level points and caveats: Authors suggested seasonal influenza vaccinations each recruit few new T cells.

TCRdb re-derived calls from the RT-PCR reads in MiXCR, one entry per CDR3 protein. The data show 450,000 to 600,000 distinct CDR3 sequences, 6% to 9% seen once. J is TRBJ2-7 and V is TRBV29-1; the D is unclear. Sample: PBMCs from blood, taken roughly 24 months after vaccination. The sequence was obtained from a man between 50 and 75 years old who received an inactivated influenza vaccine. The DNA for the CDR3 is TGCAGCGTTGAGAGTGTTGCCGAGCAGTACTTC. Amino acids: CSVESVAEQYF.